This TCR beta chain was retrieved from a study of OX40 agonist ivuxolimab in advanced cancers. CDR3 length: 15 amino acids. The germline V gene has CDR1 LNHNV and CDR2 YYDKDF (reference sequence). Deletions cut 1 base from V and 2 bases from J, with 9 bases between. The repertoire was sequenced with immunoSEQ multiplex PCR; TCRdb's copy has only in-frame clones and lacks some. The sample holds fewer than 95,000 clones; 92% are singletons and the top ten take 3.4%. Material: CD4+ or CD8+ T cells sorted from blood, obtained in a trial of the OX40 agonist ivuxolimab. This clonotype originated in an adult with an advanced solid tumor such as melanoma, head and neck, liver or kidney cancer. This chain connects TRBV15 to TRBJ1-3; D gene unclear. The CDR3 DNA reads TGTGCCACCAGCAGAGTCCCGGCCCCTGGAAACACCATATATTTT. Its translation is CATSRVPAPGNTIYF.